Listed below are T cell receptor beta chains from one sample, sequenced in a study of response to subunit inactivated influenza vaccine. TCRdb fed the RT-PCR reads into MiXCR, producing one record per CDR3 protein. The sample consists of approximately 500,000 distinct CDR3 sequences, around 21% of them appearing once. This sample was shared with a second study, whose subject was T cells expressing NK-cell markers.

Sequences were derived from CD4+ T cells sorted from PBMCs, sampled about 12 days after vaccination. The origin of the receptors is a man aged 50-60 years who received an inactivated influenza vaccine. Both conserved end residues are trimmed from each CDR3.

CDR3	V	J
ASSQAVSSYEQY	TRBV4-2	TRBJ2-7
ASSPGTGVHTEAF	TRBV19	TRBJ1-1
ASSSADRARTEAF	TRBV6-2/TRBV6-3	TRBJ1-1
AISEGLGEAKNIQY	TRBV10-3	TRBJ2-4
ASSYSQENTEAF	TRBV6-5	TRBJ1-1
ASSYVQGGLGYGYT	TRBV6-5	TRBJ1-2
ASSWNLDRVGRNEQF	TRBV11-2	TRBJ2-1
ASSDGTGVGSYEQY	TRBV28	TRBJ2-7
ASRETSGGGTDTQY	TRBV12-3/TRBV12-4	TRBJ2-3
ASSYQGQETQY	TRBV11-2	TRBJ2-5
ASSLFAGGGNEQF	TRBV28	TRBJ2-1
ASSRGLAGVKPNEQF	TRBV18	TRBJ2-1
ASSLSGGRADEQF	TRBV12-3/TRBV12-4	TRBJ2-1
ASSYQTGFYEETQY	TRBV6-2/TRBV6-3	TRBJ2-5
ASSLIDGTQY	TRBV5-5	TRBJ2-5
SARTPPGQRFQETQY	TRBV20-1	TRBJ2-5
ATSDSDRASYEQY	TRBV15	TRBJ2-7
AWSVRGSDTQY	TRBV30	TRBJ2-3
SATRSALNSPLH	TRBV20-1	TRBJ1-6
ASSFLGGPGETQY	TRBV5-1	TRBJ2-5
ASRLDGGSTDTQY	TRBV12-3/TRBV12-4	TRBJ2-3
ASSTGRSGKNIQY	TRBV12-3/TRBV12-4	TRBJ2-4
SVRGAGGNEQF	TRBV29-1	TRBJ2-1
ASSQGMGLETQY	TRBV4-1	TRBJ2-5
ASGLGGGAANEQF	TRBV12-3/TRBV12-4	TRBJ2-1
SARGQEGSQETQY	TRBV20-1	TRBJ2-5
ASSGSGQYNYGYT	TRBV5-1	TRBJ1-2
ASSFGTGGQPQH	TRBV28	TRBJ1-5
SAKRSGSYEQF	TRBV20-1	TRBJ2-1
ASSYETSGRAYEQY	TRBV6-2/TRBV6-3	TRBJ2-7
ASSTGTSGSGEQY	TRBV6-1	TRBJ2-7
SGSPTSGHGDTQY	TRBV20-1	TRBJ2-3
ASSYWRGDTQY	TRBV6-2/TRBV6-3	TRBJ2-3
ATSRADPAHEQF	TRBV15	TRBJ2-1
ASSAVYGEQY	TRBV7-2	TRBJ2-7
ASSRGGNTIY	TRBV7-9	TRBJ1-3
ASSERGQGTDTQY	TRBV2	TRBJ2-3
ASSPRSGKTSYEQY	TRBV7-6	TRBJ2-7
SAPNPWTATGSYEQY	TRBV20-1	TRBJ2-7
SARAFSGLRDEQY	TRBV20-1	TRBJ2-7
ASSRPPGQGLYGTDTQY	TRBV28	TRBJ2-3
ASSQVALETQY	TRBV3-1	TRBJ2-5
ASSLESGFYNEQF	TRBV5-1	TRBJ2-1
ASSQMTGRNQPQH	TRBV7-2	TRBJ1-5
SARVPWGATNEKLF	TRBV20-1	TRBJ1-4
SARKTGTQETQY	TRBV20-1	TRBJ2-5
SVEDPKGITDTQY	TRBV29-1	TRBJ2-3
ASSFRTSGYWGEQY	TRBV11-1	TRBJ2-7
ASSQVVVPSSYNEQF	TRBV4-1	TRBJ2-1
ASSFGLGTANTEAF	TRBV11-2	TRBJ1-1